Sequencing of this T cell receptor (beta chain) was carried out in a study of blood T cell repertoires in COVID-19. Study context: COVID-19 samples from acute and convalescent phases originated in the United States, Italy and Spain. T cells, B-cell-depleted T cells, or PBMCs provided the cDNA or gDNA that served as material.

In the study's own analysis: Amplifying reference gene primers gave estimates of nucleated cell counts. Assay used: immunoSEQ multiplex PCR; TCRdb lists only in-frame clones, some missing. V and J calls and clone size are those listed in that table; D and trimming were worked out from the DNA. The table has roughly 200,000 clones, about nine tenths seen once. CDR3 length: 16 amino acids. V shed 0 bases and J shed 7 bases, with 19 bases lying between them. From germline, CDR1 is SGHKS and CDR2 YYEKEE (reference sequence). The receptor's source is a man aged 18 to 35 with active or convalescent COVID-19. This sequence joins TRBV5-5 and TRBJ1-1; D gene ambiguous. The specimen sequenced was peripheral blood. CDR3 DNA: TGTGCCAGCAGCTTGGCCGTGTCCGGCAGCGACTATGAAGCTTTCTTT. As protein: CASSLAVSGSDYEAFF.